This TCR beta chain emerged from a study of T cell responses to AZD1222 COVID-19 vaccine (dated by TCRdb to the early 2020s). The study in broad terms: A total of approximately 250 trial participants underwent TCR sequencing, of whom roughly 210 had received two doses of AZD1222 and approximately 26 had received two doses of the MenACWY control vaccine. Trial participants were enrolled by age into subgroups of 18-55, 56-69 and 70-plus years, and around 150, 28 and 57 TCR-sequenced participants, respectively, were included in these subgroups. Beyond this particular receptor, the publication reports: Vaccine-associated CD4 TCRs spanned the whole spike protein, with dominant responses in regions 160-218 and 743-854. After two AZD1222 doses, both the breadth and the depth of spike-specific TCRs were significantly higher than at day 0 and than in MenACWY recipients. Conclusions about previously exposed vaccinees are limited, since just five or six AZD1222 recipients were seropositive for SARS-CoV-2 at baseline. Participants were mostly white British and included more females than males, and it was suggested by the authors that clonal diversity may have been underestimated. Nearly half of unique spike-specific TCRs reportedly recognized epitopes outside regions mutated in the B.1.351 and B.1.1.7 variants. In the small 56-69-year group, the increase in depth fell short of significance, most likely because of low power. No day 14 peak-response samples were available, so repertoires were characterized only after the peak T cell response.

Sample time point, as interpreted from the label and publication: about 28 days (+/-7) after the second vaccine dose. Because spike-specific TCR depth and breadth did not differ between the two schedules, AZD1222 recipients who got a second dose at roughly 4 weeks were pooled with those who got a second dose at roughly 12 weeks. Samples from vaccinated people were obtained from the UK trials COV001 and COV002, which included a single-blind randomized controlled phase 2/3 trial of AZD1222 (ChAdOx1 nCoV-19) in healthy adults. Trial participant PBMC samples were collected at day 0 and day 28 after the second dose for TCRbeta chain sequencing. The CDR3 measures 14 amino acids from cysteine to phenylalanine. Only the CDR3 part of the read is kept: 42 bases, read in frame from the first base. As encoded in the germline V gene, CDR1 is LGHNA while CDR2 is YNFKEQ. The V end loses 3 bases and the J end loses 7 bases, and a stretch of 13 bases separates them.

The CDR3 regions of human TCRbeta chains were subjected to immunosequencing. In the original analysis: TCRs in the repertoires were matched against a reference library of SARS-CoV-2-specific TCRs that had been generated with the MIRA antigen-specificity platform. Breadth was defined as the fraction of unique TCRs that were SARS-CoV-2-associated. Depth was defined as the fraction of total T cells that were SARS-CoV-2-associated. Using the MIRA data, every spike-specific TCR was mapped to the spike region that the TCR reacted to and assigned to either a CD4 or a CD8 class. Log10-transformed breadth and depth values were compared by one-way ANOVA with Sidak's multiple comparisons tests. TCRdb's version of the immuneACCESS table is confined to in-frame rearrangements and falls short of the full clone set. An unresolved V gene accounts for under half of the shortfall where checked; the remainder is of unknown origin. D and trimming come from the DNA, and the V and J calls and clone size come from that table. The sample table records 120,000 or so clones; roughly 90% of these occur just once. The biggest ten clones account for about 7.5% of the sample.

As regards this clone: Its antigen has not been determined. There are no base qualities to consult, and no much larger clone falls within one base.

The chain couples TRBV4-2 to TRBJ1-3; no D segment can be confidently identified. The sequences come from peripheral blood, collected 28 days after the second AZD1222 dose. This TCR came from an adult who received the AZD1222 COVID-19 vaccine. The DNA sequence is given as TGTGCCAGCAGCCAGATCCTCCCCGGGAACACCATATATTTT. This is translated as CASSQILPGNTIYF.